The sequence of this TCR beta chain was determined in a study of blood T cells in healthy people across ages. There are 14 residues in the CDR3. V trimming: 5 bases; J trimming: 5 bases; junction bases outside the gene matches: 9. Germline lookup yields CDR1 PRHDT and CDR2 FYEKMQ (reference sequence). Findings and caveats of the study: Estimated diversity that came from one million T cells was considered an underestimate.

The table lists this clonotype with a few counts. Its antigen is unknown. Then a second PCR, running about 7 to 11 cycles, was carried out with a sample-barcoded 5' primer and a J-beta primer mix. One entry per CDR3 protein results from TCRdb running MiXCR on the 5' RACE reads. Of 540,000 or so distinct CDR3 sequences in the sample, around 24% were seen once. The same sample was also studied in work on T cells of mothers and their children. From that report: The sample comes from fewer than 10 healthy Caucasian donors: mothers and children.

The J gene is TRBJ2-7, the V gene TRBV13, with TRBD1 matching over 7 bases. The receptor's source is a boy between 5 and 17 years old in good health. Material for sequencing was blood. The CDR3 DNA reads TGTGCCAGCAGCCTAGACAGGGCGAAGAACGAGCAGTACTTC. Translation gives CASSLDRAKNEQYF.